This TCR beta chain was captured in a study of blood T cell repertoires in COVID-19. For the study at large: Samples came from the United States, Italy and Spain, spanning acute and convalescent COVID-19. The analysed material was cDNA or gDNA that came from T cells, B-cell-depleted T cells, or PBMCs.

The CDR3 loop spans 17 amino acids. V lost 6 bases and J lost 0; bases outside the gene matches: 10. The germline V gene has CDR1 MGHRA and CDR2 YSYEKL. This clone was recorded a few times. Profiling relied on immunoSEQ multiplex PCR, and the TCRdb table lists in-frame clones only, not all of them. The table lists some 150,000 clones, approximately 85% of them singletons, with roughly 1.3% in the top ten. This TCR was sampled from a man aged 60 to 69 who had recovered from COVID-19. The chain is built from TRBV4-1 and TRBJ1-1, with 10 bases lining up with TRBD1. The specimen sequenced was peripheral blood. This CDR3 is CASRTGQGMRVNTEAFF. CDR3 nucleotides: TGCGCCAGCAGAACGGGACAGGGGATGAGAGTGAACACTGAAGCTTTCTTT.